Reported below is one T cell receptor beta chain. In the original analysis: The assay estimated nucleated cells by amplifying reference gene primers. The repertoire was sequenced with immunoSEQ multiplex PCR; TCRdb's copy has only in-frame clones and lacks some. The V and J calls and clone size come from that table; D and trimming were worked out from the DNA. The table lists approximately 390,000 clones, around 90% of them singletons. The sample belongs to a study of blood T cell repertoires in COVID-19. Study information: COVID-19 samples from acute and convalescent phases originated in the United States, Italy and Spain.

Participants spanned ages about 18 to 100 years and resided in 20 to 30 US areas. Participants had their cohort set by participant-reported clinical history. Unmatched junction bases numbered 7, after V lost 7 bases and J lost 4 bases. Germline CDR1 reads WSHSY; CDR2 reads SAAADI. The CDR3 contains 14 residues. The source is a woman aged 40-49 years with acute COVID-19. The sequenced sample was PBMCs or T cells enriched from blood (not recorded which). The chain couples TRBV10-2 to TRBJ1-3, with TRBD1 matching over 7 bases. CDR3 region: CASTLTGTGNTIYF. The CDR3 bases are TGCGCCAGCACTCTGACAGGGACGGGAAACACCATATATTTT.